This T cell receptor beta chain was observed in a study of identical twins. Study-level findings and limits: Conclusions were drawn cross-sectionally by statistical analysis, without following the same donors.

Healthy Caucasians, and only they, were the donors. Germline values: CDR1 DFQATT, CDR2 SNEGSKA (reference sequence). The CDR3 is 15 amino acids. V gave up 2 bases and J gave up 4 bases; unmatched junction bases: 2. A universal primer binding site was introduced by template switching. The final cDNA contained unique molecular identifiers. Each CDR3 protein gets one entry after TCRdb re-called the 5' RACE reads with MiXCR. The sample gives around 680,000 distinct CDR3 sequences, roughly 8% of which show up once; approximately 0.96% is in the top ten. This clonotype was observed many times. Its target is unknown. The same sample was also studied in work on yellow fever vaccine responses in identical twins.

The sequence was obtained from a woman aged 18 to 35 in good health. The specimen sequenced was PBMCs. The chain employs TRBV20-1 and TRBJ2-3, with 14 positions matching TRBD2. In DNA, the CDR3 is TGCAGTGCTAGAAGACTAGCGGGAGGGTCAGATACGCAGTATTTT. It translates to CSARRLAGGSDTQYF.